This TCR beta chain emerged from a study of blood T cell repertoires in COVID-19. Study information: PBMCs, B-cell-depleted T cells, or T cells were the source of the cDNA or gDNA that made up the material.

How the authors handled the data: Estimates of nucleated cell counts were drawn from the amplification of reference gene primers. Only in-frame clones appear in the TCRdb table, and some are missing; sequencing was by immunoSEQ multiplex PCR. V, J and clone size are those of that table, while D and trimming were read from the DNA. The sample has some 100,000 clones, around 93% seen once; the top ten hold about 1.8%. CDR3 length: 16 residues. Germline lookup yields CDR1 LNHDA and CDR2 SQIVND (reference sequence). The V gene end was trimmed by 4 bases and the J gene end by 5 bases; junction bases not matched to a gene: 12. The sample holds one count of this clone.

The V gene is TRBV19, the J gene TRBJ2-5; TRBD2 matches at 8 bases. The receptor comes from a human donor with active COVID-19. The donor label of this sample is uncertain. Input material: peripheral blood. DNA of the CDR3: TGTGCCAGTAGTACACCTAACGGGGGGGCCGGGGAGACCCAGTACTTC. Translating gives CASSTPNGGAGETQYF.